One sample yielded the 5 T cell receptor beta chains listed below, sequenced in a study of OX40 agonist ivuxolimab in advanced cancers. The protocol was immunoSEQ multiplex PCR, while the TCRdb copy is restricted to in-frame clones and leaves out a portion. The sample includes about 30,000 clones, 85% to 95% of them seen just once. Here the sequenced sample was CD4+ or CD8+ T cells sorted from blood, taken in a trial of the OX40 agonist ivuxolimab. Every receptor here comes from an adult with an advanced solid tumor such as melanoma, head and neck, liver or kidney cancer.

The genes are TRBV10-3 and TRBJ2-5, with 10 bases lining up with TRBD2. CDR1 is ENHRY, CDR2 SYGVKD, per germline. The V and J ends lost 6 bases and 0 bases, in that order; junction bases with no gene match: 13. The CDR3 length is 18 residues. The CDR3 region is CAIRSSGGAGPNQETQYF. The CDR3 DNA is TGTGCCATCAGATCTAGCGGGGGAGCCGGACCCAACCAAGAGACCCAGTACTTC.

This clone occurred once. The chain combines TRBV15 with TRBJ2-2, with D perhaps matching TRBD1 (5 bases). The germline V gene has CDR1 LNHNV and CDR2 YYDKDF (reference sequence). The CDR3 has 17 amino acids. V lost 5 bases, J lost 4 bases, and 20 bases lay in between. This chain's CDR3 is CATSAYPRESGTGELFF. The DNA of the CDR3 is TGTGCCACCAGCGCCTACCCCAGGGAATCGGGCACCGGGGAGCTGTTTTTT.

DNA of the CDR3: TGTGCCAGCAGTTTATCTACAGATAACACCGGGGAGCTGTTTTTT. Amino acid sequence: CASSLSTDNTGELFF. V usage is TRBV28 and J usage is TRBJ2-2; the D is unclear. The CDR3 loop spans 15 amino acids. Trimming took off 1 base at V and 2 bases at J, with 8 bases between the two ends. The V gene's germline CDR1 is MDHEN and CDR2 SYDVKM.

Turning to this clone: Other nucleotide sequences in the sample specify the same CDR3. V is TRBV6-5 and J is TRBJ2-5; the D gene is possibly TRBD1 (5 bases). CDR1 is MNHEY, CDR2 SVGAGI, per germline. CDR3 length: 15 amino acids. V lost 2 bases to trimming and J lost 5 bases, with 15 bases between them. The CDR3 here is CASSYRVVGRETQYF. The CDR3 DNA is TGTGCCAGCAGTTACCGGGTCGTGGGGCGGGAGACCCAGTACTTC.

The rearrangement joins TRBV14 to TRBJ2-3, with D tentatively TRBD1 or TRBD2 (5 bases each). Germline V gene data show CDR1 as SGHDN and CDR2 as FVKESK. Trimming took off 1 base at V and 0 bases at J, with 8 bases between the two ends. The CDR3 contains 15 residues. The CDR3 DNA reads TGTGCCAGCAGCCAAGGAGGGGCCAGCACAGATACGCAGTATTTT. Protein sequence: CASSQGGASTDTQYF.